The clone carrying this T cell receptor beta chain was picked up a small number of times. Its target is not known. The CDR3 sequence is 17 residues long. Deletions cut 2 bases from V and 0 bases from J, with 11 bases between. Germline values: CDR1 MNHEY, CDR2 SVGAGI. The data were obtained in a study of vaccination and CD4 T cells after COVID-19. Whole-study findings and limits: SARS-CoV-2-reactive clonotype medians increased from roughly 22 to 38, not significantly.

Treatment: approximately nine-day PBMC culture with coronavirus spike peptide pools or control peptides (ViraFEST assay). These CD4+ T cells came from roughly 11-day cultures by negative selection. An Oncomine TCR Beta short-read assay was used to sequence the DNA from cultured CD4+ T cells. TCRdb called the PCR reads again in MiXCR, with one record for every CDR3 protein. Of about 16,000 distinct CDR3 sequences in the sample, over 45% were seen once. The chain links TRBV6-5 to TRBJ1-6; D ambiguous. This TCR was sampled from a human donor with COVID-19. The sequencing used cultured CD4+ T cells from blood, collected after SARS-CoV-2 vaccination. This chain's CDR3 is CASSYGQASSYNSPLHF. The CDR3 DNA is TGTGCCAGCAGTTACGGGCAGGCCAGCTCCTATAATTCACCCCTCCACTTT.